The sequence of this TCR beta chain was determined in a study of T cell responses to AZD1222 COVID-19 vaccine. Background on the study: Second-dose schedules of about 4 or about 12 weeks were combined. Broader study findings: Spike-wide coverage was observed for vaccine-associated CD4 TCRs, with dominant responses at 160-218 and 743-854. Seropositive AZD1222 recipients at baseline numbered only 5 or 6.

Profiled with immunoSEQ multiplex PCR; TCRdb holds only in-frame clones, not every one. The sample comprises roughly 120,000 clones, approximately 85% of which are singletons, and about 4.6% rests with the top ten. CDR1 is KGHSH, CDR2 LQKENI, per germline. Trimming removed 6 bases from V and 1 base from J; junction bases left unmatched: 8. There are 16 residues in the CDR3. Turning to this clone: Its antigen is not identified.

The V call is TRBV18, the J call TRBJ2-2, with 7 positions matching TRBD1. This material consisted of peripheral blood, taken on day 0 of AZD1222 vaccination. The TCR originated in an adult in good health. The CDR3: CASSPPGQRNTGELFF. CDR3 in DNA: TGTGCCAGCTCGCCCCCGGGACAGAGGAACACCGGGGAGCTGTTTTTT.